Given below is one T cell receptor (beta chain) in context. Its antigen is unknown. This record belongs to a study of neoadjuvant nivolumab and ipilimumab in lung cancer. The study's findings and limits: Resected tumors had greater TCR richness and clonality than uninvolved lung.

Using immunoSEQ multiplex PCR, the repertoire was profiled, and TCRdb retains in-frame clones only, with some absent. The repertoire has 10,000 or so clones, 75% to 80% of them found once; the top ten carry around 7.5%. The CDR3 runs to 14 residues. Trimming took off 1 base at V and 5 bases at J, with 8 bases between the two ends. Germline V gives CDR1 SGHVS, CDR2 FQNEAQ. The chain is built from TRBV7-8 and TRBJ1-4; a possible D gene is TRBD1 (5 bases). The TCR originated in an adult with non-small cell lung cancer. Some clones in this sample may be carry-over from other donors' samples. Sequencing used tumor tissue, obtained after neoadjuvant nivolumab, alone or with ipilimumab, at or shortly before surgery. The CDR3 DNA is TGTGCCAGCAGCTTAGTTCCAGGGAATGAAAAACTGTTTTTT. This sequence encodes CASSLVPGNEKLFF.